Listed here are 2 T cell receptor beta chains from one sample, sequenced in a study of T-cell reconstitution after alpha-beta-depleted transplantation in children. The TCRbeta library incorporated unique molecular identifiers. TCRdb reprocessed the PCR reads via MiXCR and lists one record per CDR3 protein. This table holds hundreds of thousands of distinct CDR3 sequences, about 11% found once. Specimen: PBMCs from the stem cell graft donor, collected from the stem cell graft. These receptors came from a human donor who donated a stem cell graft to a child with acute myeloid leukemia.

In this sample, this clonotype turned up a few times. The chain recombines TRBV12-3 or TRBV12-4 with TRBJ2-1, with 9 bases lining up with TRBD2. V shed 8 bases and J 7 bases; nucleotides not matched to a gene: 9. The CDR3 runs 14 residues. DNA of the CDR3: TGTGCCAGCCTTCATAGCGGGAGAAAAAATGAGCAGTTCTTC. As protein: CASLHSGRKNEQFF.

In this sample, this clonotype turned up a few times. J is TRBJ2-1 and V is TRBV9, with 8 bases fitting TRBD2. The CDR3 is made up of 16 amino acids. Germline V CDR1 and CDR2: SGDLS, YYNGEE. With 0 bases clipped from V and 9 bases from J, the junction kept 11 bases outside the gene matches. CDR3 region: CASSVVPGGGRGEQFF. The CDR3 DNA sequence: TGTGCCAGCAGCGTAGTCCCGGGAGGGGGTAGAGGTGAGCAGTTCTTC.